Sequencing of this T cell receptor (beta chain) was carried out in a study of early T cells in non-severe SARS-CoV-2 infection (dated by TCRdb to about 2021). Context from the whole study: TCR sequencing used bulk RNA from unsorted whole blood, so alpha and beta chains could not be paired.

This clonotype was seen repeatedly, ten times or more. This clone's antigen is unknown. Nothing much larger sits one base from this clone, and base qualities are not available. Overall results and qualifications from the work: Matching against VDJdb was skewed toward anti-spike CD8 responses, likely underestimated virus-specific expansions, and missed private and CD4 specificities.

The library was built by means of 5' RACE. Sequencer: NextSeq 500. In the TCR library protocol, unique molecular identifiers were attached to individual cDNA molecules to correct for PCR bias and sequencing error. Sequencing covered both TCR alpha and beta chains, and within each sample the abundances of alpha and beta sequences were tightly co-correlated. The authors processed their data as follows. V gene, J gene and CDR3 annotation of TCR sequences was performed with Decombinator V4. Expanded TCRs were defined as changing significantly between any two time points under a Poisson model with p below 0.0001. TCR abundances were normalised to the total number of TCRs sequenced per sample and expressed as counts per million. MAIT TCRs were defined by TRAV1-2 paired with TRAJ12, TRAJ20 or TRAJ33, and iNKT TCRs by TRAV10 paired with TRAJ18. VDJdb, accessed 1 November 2021, was searched for CMV, EBV and SARS-CoV-2 annotated TCRs, with TCRs annotated for multiple antigens excluded. TCRdb reprocessed the public reads (quality trimming at Q25 with fastp, clone calling with MiXCR) and kept in-frame beta chains. Rows with one shared CDR3 protein collapse into an entry with the most common genes and DNA. The V and J calls shown here were made by TCRdb, not taken from the authors' results. The sample has 70,000 to 95,000 distinct CDR3 sequences on record, roughly 14% of them singletons. 0.5% to 0.75% of the sample belongs to the ten largest clones.

A case-control design nested within a healthcare worker cohort in London, UK, was used, with weekly nasopharyngeal swab PCR tests and blood sampling performed. Between 23 and 31 March 2020, the week of the UK lockdown, healthcare workers were enrolled and then followed up weekly for as long as 16 weeks. CDR1 and CDR2 are drawn from the germline V gene: SGHTA, FQGTGA. Cut back by 0 bases and 6 bases, the V and J ends lie 13 bases apart. The CDR3, cysteine through phenylalanine, is 15 amino acids long. The CDR3 DNA has 45 bases and is translated from base 1. Rearrangement joined TRBV7-3 to TRBJ2-3; the D segment could be TRBD2, given 5 matching bases. The clonotype originates from an adult who was a healthcare worker with PCR-confirmed SARS-CoV-2 infection or an uninfected control (not recorded which). The sequencing input was whole blood. At the DNA level, the sequence is TGTGCCAGCAGCTTAACCCCGTCCTGGAGGGATACGCAGTATTTT. Its product reads: CASSLTPSWRDTQYF.